This paragraph covers one TCR beta chain sequence. Its antigen is not known. This CDR3 comprises 17 residues. Germline CDR1 and CDR2: SGHTA and FQGNSA. Trimming took 4 bases from V and 3 from J; bases not matched to a gene: 13. Assay: immunoSEQ multiplex PCR; the TCRdb copy retains only in-frame clones and omits some. The table shows 200,000 or so clones, with approximately 82% occurring only once. This sample was taken from a study of cytomegalovirus exposure and HLA in healthy donors. Broader study findings: As was reported, the classifier diagnosed cytomegalovirus status with high specificity and sensitivity. Subsequent analysis showed first-cohort TCR clusters tending to co-occur in 95 to 150 validation repertoires.

The approximately 120-subject validation cohort, separate from the roughly 700-subject first cohort, included the donors. The sample comprised PBMCs. The genes are TRBV7-2 and TRBJ2-7, with TRBD1 matching 9 bases. This clonotype was sampled from a young woman in good health and CMV-seropositive. The CDR3 DNA is TGTGCCAGCAGCTCTCCTGAGTCACAGGGGGCTCGCTACGAGCAGTACTTC. Translated, it gives CASSSPESQGARYEQYF.